These T cell receptor beta chains were read from a single sample in a study of blood T cell repertoires in COVID-19. Assay: immunoSEQ multiplex PCR; the TCRdb copy retains only in-frame clones and omits some. Of some 230,000 clones listed, around 80% are singletons. The specimen was peripheral blood. These receptors were collected from a woman aged 55 to 70 who had recovered from COVID-19. Each CDR3 is given with its conserved first and last residue. A D gene is named only where the DNA matches it firmly. Where a row states a size, it is once, few, many or the class of an expanded clone; other rows omit it.

>.|TRBD1|TRBV5-1|TRBJ2-7
TGCGCCAGCAGCTTGGGACAGGGGGCTGAAGAGCAGTACTTC
CASSLGQGAEEQYF
>.|.|TRBV7-6|TRBJ2-7
TGTGCCAGCAGCACTAGGGAAGACGGCGGCGAGCAGTACTTC
CASSTREDGGEQYF
>.|.|TRBV6-5|TRBJ1-5
TGTGCCAGCAGTTACTCGAGTACCGAACAGCCCCAGCATTTT
CASSYSSTEQPQHF
>.|TRBD1|TRBV6-5|TRBJ2-1
TGTGCCAGCACTATCAGGACAGGGGGCATCGATGAGCAGTTCTTC
CASTIRTGGIDEQFF
>.|.|TRBV6-5|TRBJ2-1
TGTGCCAGCAGTTATCTGGCGGGGGCCATGAATGAGCAGTTCTTC
CASSYLAGAMNEQFF
>.|.|TRBV9|TRBJ2-1
TGTGCCAGCAGCCCCCGGACGGTCCACAGGAATGAGCAGTTCTTC
CASSPRTVHRNEQFF
>.|.|TRBV28|TRBJ1-2
TGTGCCAGCAGTGACCCCAGGGGCGGCTACACCTTC
CASSDPRGGYTF
>.|.|TRBV7-9|TRBJ2-2
TGTGCCAGCAGCTTCATGGGGGCTTCCGGGGAGCTGTTTTTT
CASSFMGASGELFF
>.|.|TRBV11-2|TRBJ2-2
TGTGCCAGCAGCTTAGTACTGGGCTCAAACACCGGGGAGCTGTTTTTT
CASSLVLGSNTGELFF
>.|.|TRBV5-8|TRBJ1-5
TGTGCCAGCAGCTGGGCGGAGGCAAGCAATCAGCCCCAGCATTTT
CASSWAEASNQPQHF
>.|.|TRBV7-7|TRBJ1-1
TGTGCTAGCAGCTTATTTGCAGGGGCGAACACTGAAGCTTTCTTT
CASSLFAGANTEAFF
>.|TRBD2|TRBV6-6|TRBJ2-1
TGTGCCAGCAGCCGGACTAGCGGGTACAATGAGCAGTTCTTC
CASSRTSGYNEQFF
>.|.|TRBV5-1|TRBJ1-1
TGCGCCAGCAGCTTGAGGTCGGGGAACACTGAAGCTTTCTTT
CASSLRSGNTEAFF
>.|TRBD2|TRBV29-1|TRBJ2-1
TGCAGCGTTGGGCGGACTAGCAACCTCAATGAGCAGTTCTTC
CSVGRTSNLNEQFF
>.|TRBD2|TRBV7-8|TRBJ2-1
TGTGCCAGCAGACAAGAAAGGCTAGCGGGGCTCTACAATGAGCAGTTCTTC
CASRQERLAGLYNEQFF
>few|.|TRBV4-1|TRBJ1-2
TGCGCCAGCAGCCAAGTGATTGGCGGTGGTAGGGGCTACACCTTC
CASSQVIGGGRGYTF
>.|.|TRBV6-5|TRBJ1-2
TGTGCCAGCAGTTCCGACCGCCCCGGGGGCTACACCTTC
CASSSDRPGGYTF
>.|.|TRBV6-2/TRBV6-3|TRBJ1-5
TGTGCCAGCAGTTACTTGGGGGGGGAGGGTCAGCCCCAGCATTTT
CASSYLGGEGQPQHF
>.|TRBD2|TRBV4-3|TRBJ2-3
TGCGCCAGCAGCCAAGATCCCAGCGGGGGGGCAGATACGCAGTATTTT
CASSQDPSGGADTQYF
>.|.|TRBV7-8|TRBJ1-1
TGTGCCAGCAGCTTAGCACACCTGACTCTTTTTGCTGAAGCTTTCTTT
CASSLAHLTLFAEAFF
>.|.|TRBV7-9|TRBJ2-1
TGTGCCAGCAGCTTAGGGGCCAATGAGCAGTTCTTC
CASSLGANEQFF
>.|.|TRBV5-6|TRBJ2-5
TGTGCCAGCAGAAGGGGTACAGAAGAGACCCAGTACTTC
CASRRGTEETQYF
>.|.|TRBV3-1/TRBV3-2|TRBJ1-1
TGTGCCAGCCGACACTCGAACACTGAAGCTTTCTTT
CASRHSNTEAFF
>.|TRBD2|TRBV7-2|TRBJ2-5
TGTGCCAGCAGCTTAGGAGGGTCTAGCGGGAGAGAGACCCAGTACTTC
CASSLGGSSGRETQYF
>once|.|TRBV11-2|TRBJ1-1
TGTGCCAGCAGCAACATCTTCGGGGGGGGCACTGAAGCTTTCTTT
CASSNIFGGGTEAFF
>.|.|TRBV2|TRBJ2-3
TGTGCCAGCAGTCTTTACACAGATACGCAGTATTTT
CASSLYTDTQYF
>.|.|TRBV30|TRBJ1-1
TGTGCCGCTCGGCTAGGCTTGACGAACACTGAAGCTTTCTTT
CAARLGLTNTEAFF
>.|.|TRBV7-2|TRBJ1-5
TGTGCCAGCAGCTTAGGGACATTGAATCAGCCCCAGCATTTT
CASSLGTLNQPQHF
>.|.|TRBV2|TRBJ2-5
TGTGCCAGCAGTGAAACAGCCCAGAGACCCCAGTACTTC
CASSETAQRPQYF
>.|TRBD2|TRBV5-4|TRBJ2-1
TGTGCCAGCACCGACCGGGGGGGCCAAAGCAATGAGCAGTTCTTC
CASTDRGGQSNEQFF
>.|TRBD1|TRBV18|TRBJ1-5
TGTGCCAGCTCACTGGACAGGGGGGTAGGTCAGCCCCAGCATTTT
CASSLDRGVGQPQHF
>.|.|TRBV6-6|TRBJ1-2
TGTGCCAGCAGTTACTCCATCGACAGGATCTATGGCTACACCTTC
CASSYSIDRIYGYTF
>.|.|TRBV7-6|TRBJ1-2
TGTGCCAGCAGCTTAGCCGCGGGCCGGGGCTACACCTTC
CASSLAAGRGYTF
>.|.|TRBV11-2|TRBJ1-1
TGTGCCAGCAGCACAACGATGAACACTGAAGCTTTCTTT
CASSTTMNTEAFF
>once|TRBD2|TRBV7-2|TRBJ2-3
TGTGCCAGCAGCTTAGGGGAACTAGCGGGGGGGCCGGATACGCAGTATTTT
CASSLGELAGGPDTQYF
>.|.|TRBV10-3|TRBJ1-5
TGTGCCATCAGTGGGGGAGGGAACCCTAATCAGCCCCAGCATTTT
CAISGGGNPNQPQHF
>.|.|TRBV5-6|TRBJ2-5
TGTGCCAGCGCTACAGGAACGGCGATTCAAGAGACCCAGTACTTC
CASATGTAIQETQYF
>.|TRBD2|TRBV15|TRBJ2-1
TGTGCCACCAGCAGGGGTAGCGGGGGGGCCTACAATGAGCAGTTCTTC
CATSRGSGGAYNEQFF
>.|.|TRBV5-1|TRBJ2-5
TGCGCCAGCAACACACACGACAGGTCGGAGACCCAGTACTTC
CASNTHDRSETQYF
>.|TRBD2|TRBV6-5|TRBJ2-1
TGTGCCAGCGGGGGGGACGGGGACAATGAGCAGTTCTTC
CASGGDGDNEQFF
>.|.|TRBV10-3|TRBJ1-2
TGTGCCATCACAACAGGGTCGCGCAACTATGGCTACACCTTC
CAITTGSRNYGYTF
>.|.|TRBV4-3|TRBJ1-2
TGCGCCAGCAGCCAAGAGAGGGTGGGGTATGGCTACACCTTC
CASSQERVGYGYTF
>.|.|TRBV3-1/TRBV3-2|TRBJ1-2
TGTGCCAGCAGCCAAGCCGGACTCGACTATGGCTACACCTTC
CASSQAGLDYGYTF
>.|TRBD1|TRBV9|TRBJ2-7
TGTGCCAGCAGCGTTGGGGACAGGGGTTCCGAGCAGTACTTC
CASSVGDRGSEQYF
>.|TRBD1|TRBV6-1|TRBJ2-3
TGTGCCAGCAGTGAAGAGACAGGGACCACAGATACGCAGTATTTT
CASSEETGTTDTQYF
>.|.|TRBV5-1|TRBJ1-1
TGCGCCAGCAGCTTCGGACAGAAGAGTGAAGCTTTCTTT
CASSFGQKSEAFF
>few|.|TRBV6-2/TRBV6-3|TRBJ2-7
TGTGCCAGCAGTTACTCGTCTAGTAGCGACGAGCAGTACTTC
CASSYSSSSDEQYF
>.|.|TRBV7-6|TRBJ2-7
TGTGCCAGCAGCTTAGTACAGACAGCAGGGGTGGGTGGGCTTGCTAACGAGCAGTACTTC
CASSLVQTAGVGGLANEQYF
>.|TRBD1|TRBV5-4|TRBJ2-7
TGTGCCAGCAGCAAGGACAGGGCCCACGAGCAGTACTTC
CASSKDRAHEQYF
>.|.|TRBV19|TRBJ2-3
TGTGCCAGTAGTACTGCCTCGGGATATACGCAGTATTTT
CASSTASGYTQYF
>few|.|TRBV21-1|TRBJ1-6
TGTGCCAGGACGACAGGGGGCCGGTGGCCCCTCCACTTT
CARTTGGRWPLHF
>.|.|TRBV18|TRBJ2-7
TGTGCCAGCTCTCTCCGACAGGTCCTTGGCCACGAGCAGTACTTC
CASSLRQVLGHEQYF
>.|TRBD1|TRBV28|TRBJ2-1
TGTGCCAGCAGTTTAGTGGCAGGGGGTACGGGCTCCTACAATGAGCAGTTCTTC
CASSLVAGGTGSYNEQFF
>.|.|TRBV30|TRBJ2-6
TGTGCCTGGAGTTCGACAGTCCCCTCTGGGGCCAACGTCCTGACTTTC
CAWSSTVPSGANVLTF
>.|.|TRBV11-2|TRBJ1-1
TGTGCCAGCAGCCCGATTCGAGGAGGGACTGAAGCTTTCTTT
CASSPIRGGTEAFF